The T cell receptor (beta chain) described here comes from a study of T cells in Graves' hyperthyroidism and ophthalmopathy. RNA transcripts provided the source from which TCR beta CDR3 regions were amplified. The HTBI primer set drove a first-round RT-PCR of the TCR CDR3. TCRdb used MiXCR to reprocess the multiplex PCR reads, holding one entry per CDR3 protein. The sample yields about 410,000 distinct CDR3 sequences, approximately 15% seen once. The CDR3 spans 11 residues. The V end was cut by 9 bases, the J end by 7 bases, with 10 bases between. CDR1 is LNHDA and CDR2 is SQIVND in the germline V gene (reference sequence).

Sequencing used blood. This chain links TRBV19 with TRBJ2-4; D uncertain. The sequence derives from a man aged 18-30 years with Graves' ophthalmopathy. In nucleotides, the CDR3 is TGTGCCAGCCTAGGGTGGAACATTCAGTACTTC. Residues: CASLGWNIQYF.